This T cell receptor beta chain emerged from a study of blood T cell repertoires in COVID-19. Germline CDR1 reads MDHEN; CDR2 reads SYDVKM. The CDR3 runs 15 residues. The V and J ends lost 5 bases and 1 base respectively, with 12 bases between them. Per the authors' pipeline: Using reference gene primer amplification, nucleated cell counts were estimated. Clones were sequenced by immunoSEQ multiplex PCR, and TCRdb holds only the in-frame ones, with some missing. For V, J and clone size, that table is used; D and trimming come from the DNA. The repertoire holds over 250,000 clones, 90% seen once, with 0.95% to 1.3% in the top ten. Participant age was roughly 18 to 90 years, and participants resided in roughly 25 US areas. Participants reported their clinical history, and cohort assignment relied on those reports.

This TCR was recovered from a woman in her thirties who had recovered from COVID-19. The rearrangement links TRBV28 to TRBJ2-1; D possibly corresponds to TRBD1 (6 bases). Sequences were obtained from PBMCs or T cells enriched from blood (not recorded which). CDR3 in DNA: TGTGCCAGCAGTCCCCTAGGACAGTCCTACAATGAGCAGTTCTTC. Protein sequence: CASSPLGQSYNEQFF. Variable domain in full (rest from reference TRBV28 and TRBJ2-1): DVKVTQSSRYLVKRTGEKVFLECVQDMDHENMFWYRQDPGLGLRLIYFSYDVKMKEKGDIPEGYSVSREKKERFSLILESASTNQTSMYLCASSPLGQSYNEQFFGPGTRLTVL.